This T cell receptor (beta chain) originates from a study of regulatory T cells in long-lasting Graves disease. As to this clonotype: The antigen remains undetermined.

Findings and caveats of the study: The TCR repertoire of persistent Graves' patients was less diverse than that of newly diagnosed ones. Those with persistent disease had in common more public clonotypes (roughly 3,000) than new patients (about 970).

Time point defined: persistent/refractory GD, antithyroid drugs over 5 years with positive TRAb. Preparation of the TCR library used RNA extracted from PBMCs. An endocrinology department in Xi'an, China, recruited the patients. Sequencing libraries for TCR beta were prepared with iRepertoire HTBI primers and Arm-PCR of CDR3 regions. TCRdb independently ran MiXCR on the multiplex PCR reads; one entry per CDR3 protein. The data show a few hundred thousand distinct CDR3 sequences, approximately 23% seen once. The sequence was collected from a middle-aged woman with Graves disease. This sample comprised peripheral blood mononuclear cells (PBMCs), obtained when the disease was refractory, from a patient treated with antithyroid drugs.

The CDR3 DNA is TGTGCCAGCAGTGATTTTAAATCGGGGGCAGATACGCAGTATTTT. It is translated as CASSDFKSGADTQYF. The V and J genes are TRBV2 and TRBJ2-3; maybe TRBD2 (6 bases). Trimming removed 3 bases from V and 4 bases from J, with 14 bases in between. CDR1 SNHLY and CDR2 FYNNEI come from the germline V gene. This CDR3 is 15 amino acids long.